These 26 T cell receptor beta chains were all obtained from the same sample, sequenced in a study of blood T cell repertoires in COVID-19. Assay: immunoSEQ multiplex PCR; the TCRdb copy retains only in-frame clones and omits some. The repertoire consists of 30,000 to 45,000 clones, with around four fifths occurring once and the leading ten covering around 15%. Sequencing was carried out using peripheral blood. Every receptor here comes from a human donor in a cohort sampled during active COVID-19.

This chain connects TRBV6-5 to TRBJ1-2; D gene unclear. Per the germline V gene, CDR1 is MNHEY and CDR2 is SVGAGI. The CDR3 is 14 residues long. V dropped 0 bases and J dropped 4 bases, with 9 bases sitting between them. CDR3 in DNA: TGTGCCAGCAGTTACTCTCGGAGCAGCTATGGCTACACCTTC. It yields the protein CASSYSRSSYGYTF.

The chain joins TRBV5-4 to TRBJ2-5, with TRBD1 matching 8 bases. The CDR3 length is 16 residues. In germline, CDR1 is SGHNT, CDR2 YYREEE (reference sequence). J gave up 1 base and V 4 bases, and 9 bases lay outside the gene matches. CDR3 region: CASSKAGTGSQETQYF. The CDR3, as DNA: TGTGCCAGCAGCAAAGCCGGGACAGGTAGCCAAGAGACCCAGTACTTC.

The gene calls are TRBV7-9 and TRBJ2-3; 10 bases agree with TRBD2. This CDR3 has 16 residues. Unmatched junction bases numbered 5, after V lost 5 bases and J lost 0 bases. Germline CDR1 and CDR2: SEHNR and FQNEAQ (reference sequence). The CDR3 DNA reads as TGTGCCAGCAGCCAGCGAGCGGGGGGGAGCACAGATACGCAGTATTTT. Protein sequence: CASSQRAGGSTDTQYF.

The chain carries TRBV19 and TRBJ2-7, with D possibly TRBD2 on 6 matching bases. Germline CDR1 is LNHDA and CDR2 is SQIVND (reference sequence). The CDR3 contains 13 residues. Trimming left V 6 bases short and J 7 bases short, with 16 bases between. The CDR3 sequence is CASRRGGLGEQYF. DNA for the CDR3: TGTGCCAGTAGAAGGGGAGGTCTAGGTGAGCAGTACTTC.

This clone has a single count. The sample has other DNA sequences that encode this CDR3 too. The chain is built from TRBV6-5 and TRBJ2-3; 13 nucleotides agree with TRBD2. Losses at the gene ends were 6 bases for V and 5 bases for J; bases not matched to a gene: 5. Germline V gene lookup returns CDR1 MNHEY and CDR2 SVGAGI. The CDR3 totals 15 residues. The CDR3 protein is CASSSGTSGVDTQYF. CDR3 in DNA: TGTGCCAGCAGCTCCGGGACTAGCGGGGTAGATACGCAGTATTTT.

This clone was seen once. This chain uses TRBV25-1 with TRBJ1-1; D not resolved. The CDR3 is 13 residues long. Germline CDR1 MGHDK, CDR2 SYGVNS. V lost 4 bases and J 1 base, leaving 7 bases between the germline ends. The CDR3 DNA sequence: TGTGCCAGCAGTGCCACCGGGAACACTGAAGCTTTCTTT. Protein sequence: CASSATGNTEAFF. The entire variable domain, with the rest obtained from reference TRBV25-1 and TRBJ1-1, is as follows: EADIYQTPRYLVIGTGKKITLECSQTMGHDKMYWYQQDPGMELHLIHYSYGVNSTEKGDLSSESTVSRIRTEHFPLTLESARPSHTSQYLCASSATGNTEAFFGQGTRLTVV.

As regards this clone: At one end, the junction sequence differs from germline, possibly due to a read error. This sequence joins TRBV7-7 and TRBJ2-2, with 8 bases lining up with TRBD1. This CDR3 spans 14 amino acids. The germline V gene encodes CDR1 SSHAT and CDR2 FNYEAQ (reference sequence). The CDR3 coding sequence is TGTGCTAGCAGCCACCGGACAGGGACCGGGGAGCTGTTTTTT. It is translated as CASSHRTGTGELFF.

The gene calls are TRBV5-1 and TRBJ2-7; 8 nucleotides agree with TRBD2. V lost 7 bases and J lost 3; bases outside the gene matches: 9. This CDR3 is 14 amino acids long. CDR1 is SGHRS and CDR2 is YFSETQ in the germline V gene. In DNA, the CDR3 is TGCGCCAGCGGGACCGGGACTAGTGACTACGAGCAGTACTTC. Encoded protein: CASGTGTSDYEQYF.

The rearrangement uses TRBV10-3 and TRBJ2-6; no clear D. Germline values: CDR1 ENHRY, CDR2 SYGVKD. The V end was cut by 2 bases, the J end by 4 bases, with 21 bases between. The CDR3 runs 19 residues. The CDR3 nucleotides read TGTGCCATCAGTGAGACAACCGGGTTCCGCATTGTGGGGGCCAACGTCCTGACTTTC. It encodes CAISETTGFRIVGANVLTF.

V usage is TRBV28 and J usage is TRBJ2-7; D not certain. Germline-derived CDR1 and CDR2 are MDHEN and SYDVKM. V lost 3 bases to trimming and J lost 0 bases, with 3 bases between them. The CDR3 is 12 amino acids. The CDR3 DNA sequence: TGTGCCAGCAGTTTTATCTCCTACGAGCAGTACTTC. Protein product: CASSFISYEQYF.

The rearrangement links TRBV7-2 to TRBJ2-3, with D maybe TRBD2 (6 bases). CDR1 is SGHTA, CDR2 FQGNSA, per germline. Trimming shortened V by 5 bases and J by 5 bases, and 14 bases separated the two germline ends. The CDR3 contains 14 residues. CDR3 sequence: CASSPGLQVDTQYF. In DNA, the CDR3 is TGTGCCAGCAGCCCCGGACTACAGGTAGATACGCAGTATTTT.

The CDR3 loop is CASSEQGAGGQPQHF. In DNA, the CDR3 is TGTGCCAGCAGCGAACAGGGGGCAGGGGGACAGCCCCAGCATTTT. The chain links TRBV5-6 to TRBJ1-5, with 9 bases identical to TRBD1. The germline V gene encodes CDR1 SGHDT and CDR2 YYEEEE. The CDR3 has 15 residues. The V segment lost 4 bases and the J segment 7 bases; nucleotides outside the gene matches: 9.

This clone was detected only once. The chain couples TRBV4-2 to TRBJ1-3; D is possibly TRBD1 (5 bases). There are 18 residues in the CDR3. Trimming removed 0 bases from V and 2 bases from J, with 17 bases in between. Germline V gives CDR1 LGHNA, CDR2 YNFKEQ. CDR3 in amino acids: CASSQDPSPGGAGNTIYF. CDR3 coding DNA: TGTGCCAGCAGCCAAGATCCCAGTCCCGGAGGGGCTGGAAACACCATATATTTT.

The chain links TRBV5-1 to TRBJ2-1, with D perhaps TRBD1 (6 bases). The germline V gene has CDR1 SGHRS and CDR2 YFSETQ. Trimming cost V 0 bases and J 4 bases, with 14 bases left between them. CDR3 length: 16 amino acids. The CDR3 DNA reads TGCGCCAGCAGCTTGGAGTTGGGGGCTAGGTACAATGAGCAGTTCTTC. It yields the protein CASSLELGARYNEQFF.

A word on this clone: Other DNA sequences in the sample encode the same CDR3. The rearrangement uses TRBV7-9 and TRBJ2-7; 9 bases match TRBD1. The ends lost 1 base at V and 0 bases at J; junction bases unmatched: 4. Germline-derived CDR1 and CDR2 are SEHNR and FQNEAQ (reference sequence). This CDR3 is built from 16 residues. CDR3 in amino acids: CASSLVTGGFSYEQYF. CDR3 DNA: TGTGCCAGCAGCTTAGTTACAGGGGGCTTCTCCTACGAGCAGTACTTC.

The chain carries TRBV11-2 and TRBJ2-5; tentative D call: TRBD1 (6 bases). This CDR3 is built from 15 residues. Per the germline V gene, CDR1 is SGHAT and CDR2 is FQNNGV. V was pared by 0 bases and J by 0 bases, with 8 bases between. The CDR3 coding sequence is TGTGCCAGCAGCTTAGAAACAGGGTACCAAGAGACCCAGTACTTC. This encodes CASSLETGYQETQYF.

This clone was counted a single time. J is TRBJ1-6 and V is TRBV1; TRBD1, the table's D call, lacks a check against the DNA. TRBV1 corresponds to a pseudogene. The CDR3 length is 18 residues. The CDR3 DNA is TGCACCAGCAGCCAGGCGGGACAGGGAAGCTCCTATAATTCACCCCTCCACTTT. Its protein product is CTSSQAGQGSSYNSPLHF.

In this sample, this clone turned up once. The rearrangement joins TRBV4-2 to TRBJ2-5, with TRBD2 identical over 10 bases. V shed 1 base, J shed 1 base, and the junction held 0 bases outside the gene matches. The CDR3 runs to 15 residues. Germline values: CDR1 LGHNA, CDR2 YNFKEQ. The CDR3 here is CASSQASGGQETQYF. The CDR3 nucleotides are TGTGCCAGCAGCCAAGCTAGCGGGGGCCAAGAGACCCAGTACTTC.

The chain employs TRBV29-1 and TRBJ2-1, with D perhaps matching TRBD2 (6 bases). Germline V gene data show CDR1 as SQVTM and CDR2 as ANQGSEA. The CDR3 loop spans 14 amino acids. Deletions cut 7 bases from V and 1 base from J, with 14 bases between. The CDR3 here is CSAIQAGSYNEQFF. CDR3 nucleotide sequence: TGCAGCGCCATTCAGGCGGGGTCCTACAATGAGCAGTTCTTC.

The chain carries TRBV7-8 and TRBJ1-2; a possible D gene is TRBD1 (6 bases). Per germline, CDR1 SGHVS and CDR2 FQNEAQ. The V gene lost 1 base and the J gene lost 3 bases, with 12 bases spanning the gap. This CDR3 region has 15 residues. As DNA, the CDR3 is TGTGCCAGCAGCTTAGGACGGGGGGCGGACTATGGCTACACCTTC. Protein sequence: CASSLGRGADYGYTF.

The V gene is TRBV4-1, the J gene TRBJ1-2; D call uncertain. CDR1 MGHRA and CDR2 YSYEKL come from the germline V gene. The CDR3 has 14 amino acids. V was shortened by 5 bases and J by 2 bases, with 12 bases between the two germline ends. The CDR3 DNA follows: TGCGCCAGCAGCAGCGGGCAGCGCAACTATGGCTACACCTTC. This codes for CASSSGQRNYGYTF.

The chain recombines TRBV15 with TRBJ1-6; no clear D gene. Trimming pared 8 bases from V and 9 bases from J, leaving 17 bases between. CDR1 and CDR2 (germline): LNHNV, YYDKDF (reference sequence). This CDR3 region has 14 residues. CDR3: CATSRSEEGSPLHF. The CDR3 DNA reads TGTGCCACCTCGCGCAGTGAGGAGGGTTCACCCCTCCACTTT.

The chain combines TRBV24-1 with TRBJ1-1, with a tentative D call TRBD1 (5 bases). Germline values: CDR1 KGHDR, CDR2 SFDVKD. The V end lost 3 bases, the J end lost 7 bases, and 14 bases lay between the germline ends. The CDR3 runs 14 residues. CDR3 sequence: CATSDAAGGDEAFF. The CDR3 nucleotides read TGTGCCACCAGTGATGCCGCGGGGGGGGATGAAGCTTTCTTT.

The CDR3 DNA reads as TGTGCCAGCAGCCAAGATAACGGGGGAGGTGGCTACACCTTC. Amino acid sequence: CASSQDNGGGGYTF. The chain has TRBV3-1 (or the pseudogene TRBV3-2) and TRBJ1-2; D may be TRBD1 (5 bases). V dropped 0 bases and J dropped 7 bases, with 12 bases sitting between them. The germline CDR1 and CDR2 sequences are LGHDT and YNNKEL (reference sequence). This CDR3 is built from 14 residues.

V is TRBV6-2 or TRBV6-3 and J is TRBJ2-3; TRBD1 aligns across 10 bases. V lost 3 bases, J lost 4 bases, and 7 bases stayed unmatched. The CDR3 spans 16 residues. Germline CDR1 reads MNHEY; CDR2 reads SVGEGT. The CDR3 sequence: CASSYGAGQGSDTQYF. CDR3 nucleotides: TGTGCCAGCAGTTATGGGGCGGGACAGGGGTCAGATACGCAGTATTTT.

The sample holds one count of this clone. The chain employs TRBV5-4 and TRBJ2-3, with 10 bases matching TRBD2. V was clipped by 3 bases and J by 6 bases; unmatched bases: 10. Germline values: CDR1 SGHNT, CDR2 YYREEE (reference sequence). The CDR3 loop spans 16 amino acids. CDR3 loop: CASSSKRGGRGDTQYF. In DNA form, the CDR3 reads TGTGCCAGCAGCTCCAAGCGGGGGGGGAGAGGGGATACGCAGTATTTT.